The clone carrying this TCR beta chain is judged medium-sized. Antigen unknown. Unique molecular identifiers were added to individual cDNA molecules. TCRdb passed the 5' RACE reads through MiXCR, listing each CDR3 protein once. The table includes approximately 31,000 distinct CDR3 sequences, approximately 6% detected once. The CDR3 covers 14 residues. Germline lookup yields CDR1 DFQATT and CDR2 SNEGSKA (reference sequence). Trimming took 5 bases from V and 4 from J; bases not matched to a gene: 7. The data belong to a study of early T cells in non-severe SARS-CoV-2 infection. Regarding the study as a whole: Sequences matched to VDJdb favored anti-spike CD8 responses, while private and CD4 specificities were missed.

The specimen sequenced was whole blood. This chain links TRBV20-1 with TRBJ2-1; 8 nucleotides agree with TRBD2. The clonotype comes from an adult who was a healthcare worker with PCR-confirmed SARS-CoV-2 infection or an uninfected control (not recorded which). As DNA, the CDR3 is TGCAGTGCTGCCGGCGAGCGGGGGTACAATGAGCAGTTCTTC. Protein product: CSAAGERGYNEQFF.